Below are 19 T cell receptor beta chains sequenced from a single sample in a study of monozygotic twins with inflammatory bowel disease. TCRdb reworked the 5' RACE reads into one entry per CDR3 protein, no DNA. This sample contains approximately 380,000 distinct CDR3 sequences. The sample was blood. The source of these receptors is a human donor with ulcerative colitis or Crohn's disease, or a healthy co-twin of an affected twin (not recorded which).

The chain carries TRBV10-3 and TRBJ1-3; the TCRdb call, TRBD1, lacks DNA for checking. Germline V gene data show CDR1 as ENHRY and CDR2 as SYGVKD. The CDR3 has 16 residues. CDR3 loop: CAISGTGMPLGNTIYF.

V gene TRBV5-1 combines with J gene TRBJ2-3; no DNA is available, so the TRBD2 call from TCRdb remains unchecked. CDR1 is SGHRS and CDR2 is YFSETQ in the germline V gene. The CDR3 covers 14 residues. CDR3 region: CASSLEGTTDTQYF.

The chain combines TRBV6-1 with TRBJ2-7; the D call from TCRdb, TRBD2, cannot be confirmed without DNA. The germline gives CDR1 MNHNS, CDR2 SASEGT. CDR3 length equals 15 residues. The CDR3 region is CASRLAGDLSYEQYF.

This sequence joins TRBV15 and TRBJ2-7. CDR3 size: 13 residues. Germline values: CDR1 LNHNV, CDR2 YYDKDF (reference sequence). CDR3 residues: CATSRDRYLHMFF.

The CDR3 sequence: CASSFGSPSYNSPLHF. This sequence joins TRBV12-3 or TRBV12-4 and TRBJ1-6; TCRdb designates TRBD1, a call that cannot be tested without DNA. The CDR3 loop spans 16 amino acids.

The genes are TRBV20-1 and TRBJ1-2; TCRdb's D gene call, TRBD1, goes unchecked for lack of DNA. The CDR3 is 14 amino acids. CDR1 and CDR2 from the germline V gene are DFQATT and SNEGSKA (reference sequence). This CDR3 reads CSASDRGALDGYTF.

The V and J genes are TRBV20-1 and TRBJ1-1. CDR3 length: 13 residues. Germline-derived CDR1 and CDR2 are DFQATT and SNEGSKA (reference sequence). The CDR3 sequence is CSAKQALDTEAFF.

The gene calls are TRBV20-1 and TRBJ2-5; TCRdb returns TRBD1, unconfirmable since there is no DNA. This CDR3 is built from 13 residues. CDR1 and CDR2 (germline): DFQATT, SNEGSKA (reference sequence). This CDR3 reads CSAASGTVETQYF.

The V call is TRBV5-1, the J call TRBJ2-4; absent DNA, TCRdb's TRBD1 call cannot be checked. Germline CDR1 SGHRS, CDR2 YFSETQ. The CDR3 is 14 amino acids. The CDR3: CASSGDGTKNIQYF. Looking up the rest from reference TRBV5-1 and TRBJ2-4 gives the full variable domain: KAGVTQTPRYLIKTRGQQVTLSCSPISGHRSVSWYQQTPGQGLQFLFEYFSETQRNKGNFPGRFSGRQFSNSRSEMNVSTLELGDSALYLCASSGDGTKNIQYFGAGTRLSVL.

V is TRBV7-2 and J is TRBJ1-6. The CDR3 consists of 13 residues. The germline V gene has CDR1 SGHTA and CDR2 FQGNSA. This CDR3 is CANRRSYNSPLHF.

This chain links TRBV5-6 with TRBJ1-6; with no DNA, the TCRdb D assignment of TRBD1 cannot be verified. CDR3 length: 16 residues. Germline assignment: CDR1 SGHDT and CDR2 YYEEEE. CDR3 in amino acids: CASSPLGPSYNSPLHF.

The chain links TRBV15 to TRBJ1-5; TCRdb calls TRBD1, which cannot be checked without DNA. The V gene's germline CDR1 is LNHNV and CDR2 YYDKDF (reference sequence). The CDR3 runs to 14 residues. CDR3 loop: CATTDRGSGQPQHF.

The chain has TRBV29-1 and TRBJ1-3; TCRdb proposes TRBD1, but this gene call is untestable without DNA. This CDR3 is 14 amino acids long. Germline CDR1 and CDR2: SQVTM and ANQGSEA. CDR3 amino acids: CSVEQGFSGNTIYF.

This chain links TRBV3-1 with TRBJ1-1; TCRdb's D call, TRBD1, is unchecked because there is no DNA. CDR3 length: 12 residues. Germline V gene lookup returns CDR1 LGHDT and CDR2 YNNKEL (reference sequence). The CDR3 reads CASRDAGTEAFF.

The chain recombines TRBV6-2 or TRBV6-3 with TRBJ1-5; the D gene TCRdb calls, TRBD1, cannot be checked with no DNA. This CDR3 spans 14 amino acids. Germline lookup yields CDR1 MNHEY and CDR2 SVGEGT. The CDR3 region is CASSPGTGAQPQHF.

The V gene is TRBV18, the J gene TRBJ2-5; without DNA, the TCRdb call of TRBD1 cannot be checked. The CDR3 sequence is 16 residues long. Germline CDR1 is KGHSH and CDR2 is LQKENI. CDR3 residues: CASSLAPVGNQETQYF.

This rearrangement joins TRBV6-2 or TRBV6-3 to TRBJ2-7; TCRdb calls TRBD2, which cannot be checked without DNA. The CDR3 covers 16 residues. Looked up from germline, CDR1 is MNHEY and CDR2 is SVGEGT. The CDR3 sequence: CASSYSGTFSSYEQYF.

The chain couples TRBV7-9 to TRBJ1-5; there is no DNA to check the TCRdb D call of TRBD1. CDR3 length equals 15 residues. Looked up from germline, CDR1 is SEHNR and CDR2 is FQNEAQ (reference sequence). CDR3: CASSSYGTGNQPQHF.

The chain couples TRBV7-2 to TRBJ1-2; the TRBD1 assignment by TCRdb is unverifiable without DNA. Germline CDR1 reads SGHTA; CDR2 reads FQGNSA. This CDR3 has 15 residues. This chain's CDR3 is CASSSDRGRFYGYTF.